A selection of T cell receptor beta chains follows, all from one sample in a study of blood T cell repertoires in COVID-19. Only in-frame clones appear in the TCRdb table, and some are missing; sequencing was by immunoSEQ multiplex PCR. The sample holds a few hundred thousand clones, roughly 87% seen once. The specimen sequenced was PBMCs or T cells enriched from blood (not recorded which). The receptor source for this set is a woman aged 25-40 years who had recovered from COVID-19. CDR3s include the opening cysteine and the closing phenylalanine or tryptophan. D genes are given only for firm matches. Expanded clones get a size class; other rows say once, few or many, or leave the size out.

V gene	D gene	J gene	clone size	CDR3 DNA	CDR3 protein
TRBV6-5	NA	TRBJ1-2	NA	TGTGCCAGCAGTTGGGGCAGGTCTCTTTATGGCTACACCTTC	CASSWGRSLYGYTF
TRBV15	TRBD2	TRBJ2-5	NA	TGTGCCACCAGCAAGACGGGGGGACGGGAGACCCAGTACTTC	CATSKTGGRETQYF
TRBV4-1	TRBD1	TRBJ1-2	NA	TGCGCCAGCAGCCAAGCGGACAGGGAGGCCTATGGCTACACCTTC	CASSQADREAYGYTF
TRBV15	TRBD2	TRBJ2-1	few	TGTGCCACCAGCGGGAGGGTGCAGGCCTACAATGAGCAGTTCTTC	CATSGRVQAYNEQFF
TRBV2	TRBD2	TRBJ2-5	NA	TGTGCCAGCAGTGCAGGGACTAGCGGGGGCGCGGCCGGGACCCAGTACTTC	CASSAGTSGGAAGTQYF
TRBV12-5	NA	TRBJ2-3	NA	TGTGCTAGTGCCCTGCCCCCGGGCACAGATACGCAGTATTTT	CASALPPGTDTQYF
TRBV27	NA	TRBJ1-1	NA	TGTGCCAGCAGTTCGACCTGGGGCAACAAGGGCACTGAAGCTTTCTTT	CASSSTWGNKGTEAFF
TRBV3-1/TRBV3-2	TRBD1	TRBJ2-5	once	TGTGCCAGCAGCCAGGGTTTCGGGCGGACAGGGCCAGAGACCCAGTACTTC	CASSQGFGRTGPETQYF
TRBV7-9	NA	TRBJ2-7	NA	TGTGCCAGCAGCTTAGAATGGACAAATGAGCAGTACTTC	CASSLEWTNEQYF
TRBV19	NA	TRBJ1-6	NA	TGTGCCAGTAGTATCCCAGGGGATAATTCACCCCTCCACTTT	CASSIPGDNSPLHF
TRBV10-3	TRBD1	TRBJ2-7	NA	TGTGCCATCAGCAAAGCAACAGGGGGCGAGCAGTACTTC	CAISKATGGEQYF
TRBV6-5	TRBD1	TRBJ1-2	few	TGTGCCAGCAGAAAAAAAACAGGGGGCGGTAATGGCTACACCTTC	CASRKKTGGGNGYTF